This T cell receptor beta chain was profiled in a study of shared clonotypes between healthy human individuals. Terminally differentiated effector memory CD45RA+ cells were excluded from the naive CD8 cells, which were CD45RO-negative and positively selected for CCR7. This clone was observed once. Other DNA sequences within the sample encode an identical CDR3. Using immunoSEQ multiplex PCR, the repertoire was profiled, and TCRdb retains in-frame clones only, with some absent. The repertoire has about 2.2 million clones, approximately 94% of them found once; the top ten carry roughly 1.8%. Germline-derived CDR1 and CDR2 are SQVTM and ANQGSEA. V lost 4 bases, J lost 0 bases, and 10 bases lay in between. The CDR3 has 13 residues.

The V and J genes are TRBV29-1 and TRBJ2-7; possibly TRBD2 for D (6 bases). The TCR originated in a man younger than 30 in good health. Some clones in this sample may be carry-over from other donors' samples. Sample: naive CD8+ T cells from PBMCs. The CDR3 is CSVGGGDSYEQYF. CDR3 DNA: TGCAGCGTTGGTGGAGGGGACTCCTACGAGCAGTACTTC.